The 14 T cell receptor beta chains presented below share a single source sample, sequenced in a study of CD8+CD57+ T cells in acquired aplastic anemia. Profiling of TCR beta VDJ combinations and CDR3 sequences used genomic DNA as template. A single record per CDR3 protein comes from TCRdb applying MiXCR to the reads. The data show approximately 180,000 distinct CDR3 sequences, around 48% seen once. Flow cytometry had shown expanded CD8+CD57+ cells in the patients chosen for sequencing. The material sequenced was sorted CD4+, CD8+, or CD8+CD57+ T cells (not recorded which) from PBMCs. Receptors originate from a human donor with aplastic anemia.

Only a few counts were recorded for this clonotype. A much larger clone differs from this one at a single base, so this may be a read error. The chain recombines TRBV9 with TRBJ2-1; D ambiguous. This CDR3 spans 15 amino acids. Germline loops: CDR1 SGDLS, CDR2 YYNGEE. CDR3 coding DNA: TGTACCAGCAGCCCAGGACGACTGGGTTACAATGAGCAGTTCTTC. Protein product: CTSSPGRLGYNEQFF.

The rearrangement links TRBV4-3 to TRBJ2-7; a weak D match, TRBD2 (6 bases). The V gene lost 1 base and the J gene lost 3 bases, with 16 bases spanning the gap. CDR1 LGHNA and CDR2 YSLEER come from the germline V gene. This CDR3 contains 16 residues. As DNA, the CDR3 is TGCGCCAGCAGCCAAGGACTAGGAAGCGGTGGCTACGAGCAGTACTTC. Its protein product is CASSQGLGSGGYEQYF.

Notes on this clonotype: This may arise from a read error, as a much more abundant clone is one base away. In DNA form, the CDR3 reads TGCGCCAGCAACTTGGAGGGTGTAACTAATGAAAAACTGTTTTTT. It translates to CASNLEGVTNEKLFF. The rearrangement uses TRBV5-1 and TRBJ1-4, with D unresolved. Looked up from germline, CDR1 is SGHRS and CDR2 is YFSETQ. The CDR3 totals 15 residues.

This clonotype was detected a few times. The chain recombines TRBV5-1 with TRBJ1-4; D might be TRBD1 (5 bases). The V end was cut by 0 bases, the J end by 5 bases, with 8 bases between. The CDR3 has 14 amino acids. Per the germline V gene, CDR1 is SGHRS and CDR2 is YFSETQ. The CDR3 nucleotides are TGCGCCAGCAGCTTGGGGGGCCAGAATGAAAAACTGTTTTTT. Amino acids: CASSLGGQNEKLFF.

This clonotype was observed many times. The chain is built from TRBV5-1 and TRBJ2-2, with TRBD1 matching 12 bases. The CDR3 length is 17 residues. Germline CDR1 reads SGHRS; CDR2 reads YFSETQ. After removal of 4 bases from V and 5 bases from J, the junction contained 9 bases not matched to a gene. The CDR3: CASSGGQGAYYTGELFF. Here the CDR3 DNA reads TGCGCCAGCAGCGGGGGACAGGGGGCTTATTATACCGGGGAGCTGTTTTTT.

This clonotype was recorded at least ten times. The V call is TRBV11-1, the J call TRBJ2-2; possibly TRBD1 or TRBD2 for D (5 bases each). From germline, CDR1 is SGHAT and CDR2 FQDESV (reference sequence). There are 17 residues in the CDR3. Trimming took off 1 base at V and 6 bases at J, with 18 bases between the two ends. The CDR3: CASSLGGWGVRAGELFF. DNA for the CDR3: TGTGCCAGCAGCTTAGGCGGGTGGGGCGTCCGCGCCGGGGAGCTGTTTTTT.

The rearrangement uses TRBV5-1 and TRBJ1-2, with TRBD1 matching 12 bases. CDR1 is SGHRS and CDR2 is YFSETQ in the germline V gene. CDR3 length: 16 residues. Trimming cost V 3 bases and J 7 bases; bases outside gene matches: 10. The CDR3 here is CASSSLPGTGGRGYTF. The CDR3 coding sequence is TGCGCCAGCAGCTCGCTACCCGGGACAGGGGGCCGTGGCTACACCTTC.

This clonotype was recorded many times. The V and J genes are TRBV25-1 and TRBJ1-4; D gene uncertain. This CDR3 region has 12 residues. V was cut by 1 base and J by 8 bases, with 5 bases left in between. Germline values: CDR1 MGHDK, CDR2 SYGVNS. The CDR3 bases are TGTGCCAGCAGTGAATCGAGGGAAAAACTGTTTTTT. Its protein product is CASSESREKLFF. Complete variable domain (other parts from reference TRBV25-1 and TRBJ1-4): EADIYQTPRYLVIGTGKKITLECSQTMGHDKMYWYQQDPGMELHLIHYSYGVNSTEKGDLSSESTVSRIRTEHFPLTLESARPSHTSQYLCASSESREKLFFGSGTQLSVL.

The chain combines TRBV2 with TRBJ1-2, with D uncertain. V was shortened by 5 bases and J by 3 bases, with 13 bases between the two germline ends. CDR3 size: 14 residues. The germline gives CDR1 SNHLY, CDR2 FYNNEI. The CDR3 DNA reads TGTGCCAGCAGTTATAGGGTTGGGGACTATGGCTACACCTTC. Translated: CASSYRVGDYGYTF.

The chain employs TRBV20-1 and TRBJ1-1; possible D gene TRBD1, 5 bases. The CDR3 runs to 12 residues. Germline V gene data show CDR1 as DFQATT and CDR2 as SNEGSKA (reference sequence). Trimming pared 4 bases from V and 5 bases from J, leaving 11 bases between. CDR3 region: CSAMRQTTEAFF. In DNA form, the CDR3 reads TGCAGTGCTATGCGACAGACTACTGAAGCTTTCTTT.

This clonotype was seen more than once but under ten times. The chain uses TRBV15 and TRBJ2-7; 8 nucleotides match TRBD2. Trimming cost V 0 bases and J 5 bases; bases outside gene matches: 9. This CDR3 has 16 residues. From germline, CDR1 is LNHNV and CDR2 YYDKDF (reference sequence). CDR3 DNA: TGTGCCACCAGCAGAGATCCCGCGGGACTAGTCCACGAGCAGTACTTC. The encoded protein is CATSRDPAGLVHEQYF.

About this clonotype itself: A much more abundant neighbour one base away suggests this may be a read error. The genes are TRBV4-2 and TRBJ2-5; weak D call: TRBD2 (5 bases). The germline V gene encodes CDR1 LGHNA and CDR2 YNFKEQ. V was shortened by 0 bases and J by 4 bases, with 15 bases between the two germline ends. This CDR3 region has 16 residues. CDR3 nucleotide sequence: TGTGCCAGCAGCCAAGAATTGCGGGTGGCGGGAGAGACCCAGTACTTC. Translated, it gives CASSQELRVAGETQYF.

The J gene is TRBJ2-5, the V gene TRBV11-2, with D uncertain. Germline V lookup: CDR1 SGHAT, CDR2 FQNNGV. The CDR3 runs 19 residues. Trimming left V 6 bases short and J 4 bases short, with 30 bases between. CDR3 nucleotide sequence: TGTGCCAGCAGACTAACCCCCTCATTCGCAGAAGATAGGACAGAGACCCAGTACTTC. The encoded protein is CASRLTPSFAEDRTETQYF.

The CDR3 loop is CASSDRGKQYF. In nucleotides, the CDR3 is TGTGCCAGCAGCGATAGGGGGAAGCAGTACTTC. The J gene is TRBJ2-7, the V gene TRBV9; D is possibly TRBD1 (6 bases). Between the trimmed V and J ends, which lost 3 bases and 8 bases, there was a span of 9 bases. The CDR3 extends over 11 amino acids. Germline V gene lookup returns CDR1 SGDLS and CDR2 YYNGEE.